This T cell receptor beta chain was recorded in a study of T-cell memory formation after mild COVID-19. The overall study: In these data, TCR clusters were largely donor specific.

The TCR alpha and TCR beta cDNA libraries, bearing sample barcodes and UMIs, were generated by 5'RACE using constant-segment primers. TCRdb analysed the 5' RACE reads with MiXCR anew, one entry per CDR3 protein. The sample has approximately 450,000 distinct CDR3 sequences, about 18% seen once. The CDR3 has 16 amino acids. V lost 8 bases to trimming and J lost 0 bases, with 17 bases between them. Germline CDR1 MNHNY, CDR2 SVGAGI (reference sequence). Broader study findings: Pre-infection memory held some responding clones, suggesting pre-existing cross-reactive T cells responded. The study found contracting CD4+ clones mainly in CM and EM and contracting CD8+ clones in EMRA.

As to this clonotype: What it binds is not known.

The clonotype was recovered from an adult woman who had mild COVID-19 (a few samples of this study predate the infection). Cell type and time point are not known. This chain links TRBV6-6 with TRBJ2-1; maybe TRBD1 (5 bases). Source material: PBMCs or a T cell subset sorted from them (not recorded which). In DNA, the CDR3 is TGTGCCAGCGAGGCTCAAGGGGCTCCCTCCTACAATGAGCAGTTCTTC. Translation: CASEAQGAPSYNEQFF.